The T cell receptor beta chain under discussion was sequenced for a study of response to subunit inactivated influenza vaccine. This clonotype has more than one count but fewer than ten. What it binds is unknown. Findings and limits, study-wide: Each seasonal influenza vaccination recruits few new T cells, the authors suggested.

TCRdb called the RT-PCR reads again in MiXCR, with one record for every CDR3 protein. The sample contains about 700,000 distinct CDR3 sequences, about 15% of which appear only once. V was cut by 2 bases and J by 11 bases, with 7 bases left in between. This CDR3 region has 12 residues. Germline loops: CDR1 SEHNR, CDR2 FQNEAQ (reference sequence). The input for sequencing was PBMCs from blood, taken roughly 15 days before vaccination. The rearrangement uses TRBV7-9 and TRBJ2-6; D unclear. The clonotype originates from a man between 50 and 59 years old who received an inactivated influenza vaccine. The CDR3 protein is CASSLSLDVLTF. As DNA, the CDR3 is TGTGCCAGCAGCTTATCGCTGGACGTCCTGACTTTC. The variable domain in full, completed from reference TRBV7-9 and TRBJ2-6, reads DTGVSQNPRHKITKRGQNVTFRCDPISEHNRLYWYRQTLGQGPEFLTYFQNEAQLEKSRLLSDRFSAERPKGSFSTLEIQRTEQGDSAMYLCASSLSLDVLTFGAGSRLTVL.